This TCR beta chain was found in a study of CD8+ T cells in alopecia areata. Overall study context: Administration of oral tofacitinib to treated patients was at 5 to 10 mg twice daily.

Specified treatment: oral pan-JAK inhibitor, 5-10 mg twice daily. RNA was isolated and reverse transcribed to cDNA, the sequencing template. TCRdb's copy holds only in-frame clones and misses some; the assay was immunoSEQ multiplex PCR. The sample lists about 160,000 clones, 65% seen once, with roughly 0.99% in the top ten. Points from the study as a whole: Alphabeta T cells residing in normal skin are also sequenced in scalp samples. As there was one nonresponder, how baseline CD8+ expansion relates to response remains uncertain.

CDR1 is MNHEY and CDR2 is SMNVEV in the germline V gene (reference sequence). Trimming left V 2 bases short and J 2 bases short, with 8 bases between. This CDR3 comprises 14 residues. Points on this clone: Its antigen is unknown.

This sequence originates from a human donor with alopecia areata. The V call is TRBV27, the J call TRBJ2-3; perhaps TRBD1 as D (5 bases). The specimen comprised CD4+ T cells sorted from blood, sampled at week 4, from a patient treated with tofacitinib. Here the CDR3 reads CASSLDSFTDTQYF. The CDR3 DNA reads TGTGCCAGCAGTTTAGACAGCTTCACAGATACGCAGTATTTT.